This TCR beta chain was documented in a study of blood T cell repertoires in COVID-19. Study background: The study drew acute and convalescent COVID-19 samples from the United States, Italy and Spain. Nucleic acid was either cDNA or gDNA, and it came from T cells, B-cell-depleted T cells, or PBMCs.

As originally analysed: Cell counts per sample came from amplifying reference gene primers. The assay was immunoSEQ multiplex PCR, and TCRdb's table has in-frame clones only and misses some. V and J calls and clone size are as listed in that table; D and trimming were resolved from the DNA. Here the sample spans 210,000 or so clones, 85% to 90% being singletons. CDR3 length: 13 amino acids. V was clipped by 2 bases and J by 2 bases, with 6 bases between them. The germline V gene has CDR1 MNHEY and CDR2 SVGAGI. For this clone: Different DNA sequences within this sample yield the same CDR3.

The chain links TRBV6-5 to TRBJ1-2; D is undetermined. The sequencing input was peripheral blood. The clonotype comes from a woman aged 60 to 75 with acute or convalescent COVID-19. The CDR3 nucleotides are TGTGCCAGCAGTTACAGTGAGAACTATGGCTACACCTTC. It specifies CASSYSENYGYTF.